This is a list of T cell receptor beta chains from one sample in a study of neurological immune-mediated disorders. A single record per CDR3 protein comes from TCRdb applying MiXCR to the 5' RACE reads. This sample has 32,000 or so distinct CDR3 sequences; 12% occur once, and the top ten carry about 6%. The sequenced sample consisted of PBMCs. The receptors come from a woman aged 55 to 70 in good health. Each CDR3 is given with its conserved first and last residue. D genes are given only for firm matches.

TRBV6-2/TRBV6-3	TRBD1	TRBJ1-5	CASSNRDRGVRAQHF
TRBV29-1	TRBD1	TRBJ1-2	CSVETGGAYGYTF
TRBV5-1	NA	TRBJ1-2	CASSSSGATNYGYTF
TRBV20-1	TRBD1	TRBJ1-5	CSARRTGGQPQHF
TRBV5-1	NA	TRBJ2-3	CASSLRLPTDTQYF
TRBV3-1	NA	TRBJ2-1	CASSSLHEQFF
TRBV20-1	NA	TRBJ1-1	CSAENRAMNTEAFF
TRBV29-1	NA	TRBJ1-1	CSVSYGRRMNTEAFF
TRBV5-1	TRBD1	TRBJ1-1	CASSLSPTGLGTEAFF
TRBV7-2	NA	TRBJ1-1	CASSFSGRTEAFF
TRBV3-1	TRBD1	TRBJ2-7	CASSQRDRGHYEQYF
TRBV7-9	NA	TRBJ1-1	CAISTSTRGRMAFF
TRBV7-6	NA	TRBJ2-5	CASSLNGKGETQYF